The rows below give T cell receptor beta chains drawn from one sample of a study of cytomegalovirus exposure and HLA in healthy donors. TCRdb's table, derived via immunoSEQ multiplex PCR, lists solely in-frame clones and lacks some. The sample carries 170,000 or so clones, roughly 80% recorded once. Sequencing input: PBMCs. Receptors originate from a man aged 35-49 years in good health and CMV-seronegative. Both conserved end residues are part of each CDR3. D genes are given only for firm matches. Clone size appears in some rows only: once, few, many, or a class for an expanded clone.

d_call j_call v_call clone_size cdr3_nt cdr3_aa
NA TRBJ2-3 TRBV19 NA TGTGCCAGTAGTATGATTGGGGCGGGGAGAACAGATACGCAGTATTTT CASSMIGAGRTDTQYF
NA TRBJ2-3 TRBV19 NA TGTGCCAGTAGCGACAGTGCCCTTCCCCCCACAGATACGCAGTATTTT CASSDSALPPTDTQYF
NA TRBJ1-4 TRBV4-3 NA TGCGCCAGCAGCCAAGTGGACAGCCGAGAAAAACTGTTTTTT CASSQVDSREKLFF
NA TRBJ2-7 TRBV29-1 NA TGCAGCGTTGGGCGGGGCGCCTACGAGCAGTACTTC CSVGRGAYEQYF
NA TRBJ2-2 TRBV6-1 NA TGTGCCAGCAGTGAGGTACAGGGACACACCGGGGAGCTGTTTTTT CASSEVQGHTGELFF
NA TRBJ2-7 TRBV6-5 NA TGTGCCAGCAGTCCCGGGACATCGAGAGAGCAGTACTTC CASSPGTSREQYF
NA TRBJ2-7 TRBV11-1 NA TGTGCCAGCAGCGGGCGCGCGAGCTCCTACGAGCAGTACTTC CASSGRASSYEQYF
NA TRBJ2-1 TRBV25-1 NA TGTGCCAGCAACCCCCGGGCGGGCAATGAGCAGTTCTTC CASNPRAGNEQFF
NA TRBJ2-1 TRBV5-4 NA TGTGCCAGCAGCTTTGACTTAAGCTCCTACAATGAGCAGTTCTTC CASSFDLSSYNEQFF
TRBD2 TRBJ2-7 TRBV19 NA TGTGCCAGTAGTGTCCGCGGGGGGCTCCCTGCCTACGAGCAGTACTTC CASSVRGGLPAYEQYF
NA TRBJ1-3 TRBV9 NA TGTGCCAGCAGCGTAGTCCCAGGGGCTGGAAACACCATATATTTT CASSVVPGAGNTIYF
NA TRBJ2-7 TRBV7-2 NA TGTGCCAGCAGCTTAGCCAGGGGCGAGCAGTACTTC CASSLARGEQYF
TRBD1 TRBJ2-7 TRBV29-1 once TGCAGCGCAGGGGACAGGGGCTACGAGCAGTACTTC CSAGDRGYEQYF
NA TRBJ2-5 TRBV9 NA TGTGCCAGCAGCGGGACACCCCAAGAGACCCAGTACTTC CASSGTPQETQYF
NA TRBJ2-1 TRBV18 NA TGTGCCAGCTCACCACCCGGTGGAGGGAGGAATGAGCAGTTCTTC CASSPPGGGRNEQFF
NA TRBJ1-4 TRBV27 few TGTGCCAGCAGTTTATCGCTAGGAGGGGACGTAACTAATGAAAAACTGTTTTTT CASSLSLGGDVTNEKLFF
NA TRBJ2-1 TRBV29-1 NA TGCAGCGCCGGGGGACGGCAACACAATGAGCAGTTCTTC CSAGGRQHNEQFF
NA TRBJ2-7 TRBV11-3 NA TGTGCCAGCAGCTTACACGGAACCGGGGCCTACGAGCAGTACTTC CASSLHGTGAYEQYF
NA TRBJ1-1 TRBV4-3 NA TGCGCCAGCAGCCAAGATTTGGGACTGTTCTCGGAAGCTTTCTTT CASSQDLGLFSEAFF
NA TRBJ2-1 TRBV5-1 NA TGCGCCAGCAGCACAAGGACTGCCTACAATGAGCAGTTCTTC CASSTRTAYNEQFF